This TCR beta chain derives from a study of long-term antiretroviral therapy in people with HIV. Looking at the study overall: The earliest samples predate the 2015 immediate-ART recommendation by about a decade.

This CDR3 spans 15 amino acids. The J segment lost 6 bases and the V segment lost 4 bases, leaving 3 bases of the junction unmatched. The germline V gene encodes CDR1 SGHNT and CDR2 YENEEA. Samples were assayed with immunoSEQ v3.0 at survey level. Libraries were prepared by immunoSEQ multiplex PCR; TCRdb keeps only in-frame clonotypes and omits some of them. The data show roughly 20,000 clones, with approximately 79% seen just once and about 12% held by the top ten. The chain combines TRBV11-3 with TRBJ2-1, with 13 positions matching TRBD2. The origin of this receptor is a woman aged 35 to 49 with HIV. Sample: unsorted PBMCs, taken around 1.8 years before starting antiretroviral therapy. The CDR3 DNA reads TGTGCCAGCAGCTGGAGACTAGCGGGGGGCAATGAGCAGTTCTTC. This sequence encodes CASSWRLAGGNEQFF.